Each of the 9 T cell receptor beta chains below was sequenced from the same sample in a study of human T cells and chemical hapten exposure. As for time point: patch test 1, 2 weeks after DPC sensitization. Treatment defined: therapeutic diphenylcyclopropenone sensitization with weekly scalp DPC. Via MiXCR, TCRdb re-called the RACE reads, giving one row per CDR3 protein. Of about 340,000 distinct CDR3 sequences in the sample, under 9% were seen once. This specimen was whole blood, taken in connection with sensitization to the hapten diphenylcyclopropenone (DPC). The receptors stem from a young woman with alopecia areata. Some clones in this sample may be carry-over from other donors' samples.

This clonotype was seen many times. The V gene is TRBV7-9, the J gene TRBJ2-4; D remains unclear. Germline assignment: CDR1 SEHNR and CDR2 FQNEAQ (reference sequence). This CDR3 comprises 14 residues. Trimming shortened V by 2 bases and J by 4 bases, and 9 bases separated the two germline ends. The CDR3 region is CASSLWPRKNIQYF. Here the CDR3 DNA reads TGTGCCAGCAGCTTATGGCCGAGAAAAAACATTCAGTACTTC.

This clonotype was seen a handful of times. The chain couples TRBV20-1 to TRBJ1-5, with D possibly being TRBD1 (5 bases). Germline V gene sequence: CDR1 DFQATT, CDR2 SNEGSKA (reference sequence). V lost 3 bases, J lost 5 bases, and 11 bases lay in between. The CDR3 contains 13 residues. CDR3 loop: CSARPQGDQPQHF. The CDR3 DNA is TGCAGTGCTAGGCCCCAGGGAGATCAGCCCCAGCATTTT.

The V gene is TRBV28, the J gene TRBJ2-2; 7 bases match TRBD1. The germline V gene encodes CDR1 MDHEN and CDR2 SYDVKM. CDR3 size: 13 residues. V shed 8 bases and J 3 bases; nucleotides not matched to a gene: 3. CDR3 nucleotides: TGTGCCAGCGGGACAGCGGACACCGGGGAGCTGTTTTTT. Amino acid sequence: CASGTADTGELFF. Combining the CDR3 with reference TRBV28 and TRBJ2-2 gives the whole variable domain DVKVTQSSRYLVKRTGEKVFLECVQDMDHENMFWYRQDPGLGLRLIYFSYDVKMKEKGDIPEGYSVSREKKERFSLILESASTNQTSMYLCASGTADTGELFFGEGSRLTVL.

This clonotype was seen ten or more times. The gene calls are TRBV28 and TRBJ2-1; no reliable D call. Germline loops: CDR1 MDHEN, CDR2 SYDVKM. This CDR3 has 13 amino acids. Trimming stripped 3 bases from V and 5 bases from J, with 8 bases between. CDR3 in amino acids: CASSFEGHNEQFF. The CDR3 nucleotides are TGTGCCAGCAGTTTCGAAGGACACAATGAGCAGTTCTTC.

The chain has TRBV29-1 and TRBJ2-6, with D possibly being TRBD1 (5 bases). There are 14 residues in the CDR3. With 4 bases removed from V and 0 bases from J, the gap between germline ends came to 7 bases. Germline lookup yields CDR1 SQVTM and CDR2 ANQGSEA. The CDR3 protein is CSVVGDSGANVLTF. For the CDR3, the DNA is TGCAGCGTTGTAGGGGACTCTGGGGCCAACGTCCTGACTTTC.

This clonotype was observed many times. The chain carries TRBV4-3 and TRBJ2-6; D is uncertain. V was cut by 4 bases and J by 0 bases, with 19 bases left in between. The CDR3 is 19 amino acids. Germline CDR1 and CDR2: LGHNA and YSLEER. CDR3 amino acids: CASSRRRPDLSSGANVLTF. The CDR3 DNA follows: TGCGCCAGCAGCCGACGGCGACCCGACCTTAGCTCTGGGGCCAACGTCCTGACTTTC.

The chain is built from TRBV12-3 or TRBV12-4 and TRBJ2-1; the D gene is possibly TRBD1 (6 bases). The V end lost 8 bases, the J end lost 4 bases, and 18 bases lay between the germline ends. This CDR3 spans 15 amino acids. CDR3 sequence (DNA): TGTGCCAGCGGTCCTAGGGACACCGAATACAATGAGCAGTTCTTC. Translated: CASGPRDTEYNEQFF.

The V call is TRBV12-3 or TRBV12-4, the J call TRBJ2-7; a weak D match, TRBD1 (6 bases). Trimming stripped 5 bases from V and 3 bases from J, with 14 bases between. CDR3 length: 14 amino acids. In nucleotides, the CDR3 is TGTGCCAGCAGTCGACAGGAGAGTATCTACGAGCAGTACTTC. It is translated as CASSRQESIYEQYF.

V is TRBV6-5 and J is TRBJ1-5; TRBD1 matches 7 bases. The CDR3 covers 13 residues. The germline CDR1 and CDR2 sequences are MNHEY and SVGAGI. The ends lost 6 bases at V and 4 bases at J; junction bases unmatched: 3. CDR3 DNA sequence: TGTGCCAGCAGGGAGGGACAGAATCAGCCCCAGCATTTT. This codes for CASREGQNQPQHF.